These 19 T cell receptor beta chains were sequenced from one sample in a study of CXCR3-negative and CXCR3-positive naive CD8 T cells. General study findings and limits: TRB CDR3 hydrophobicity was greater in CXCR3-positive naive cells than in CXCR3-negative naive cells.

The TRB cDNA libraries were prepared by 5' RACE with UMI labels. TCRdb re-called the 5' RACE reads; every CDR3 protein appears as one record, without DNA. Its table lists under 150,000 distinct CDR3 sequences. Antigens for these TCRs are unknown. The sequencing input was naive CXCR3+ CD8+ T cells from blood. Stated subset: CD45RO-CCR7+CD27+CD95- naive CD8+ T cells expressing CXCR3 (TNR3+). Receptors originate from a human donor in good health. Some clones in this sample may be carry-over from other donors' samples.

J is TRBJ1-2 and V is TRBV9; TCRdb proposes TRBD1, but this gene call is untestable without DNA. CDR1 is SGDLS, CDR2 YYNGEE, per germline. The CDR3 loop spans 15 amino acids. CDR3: CASSLAGGPNYGYTF. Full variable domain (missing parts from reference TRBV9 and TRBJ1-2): DSGVTQTPKHLITATGQRVTLRCSPRSGDLSVYWYQQSLDQGLQFLIQYYNGEERAKGNILERFSAQQFPDLHSELNLSSLELGDSALYFCASSLAGGPNYGYTFGSGTRLTVV.

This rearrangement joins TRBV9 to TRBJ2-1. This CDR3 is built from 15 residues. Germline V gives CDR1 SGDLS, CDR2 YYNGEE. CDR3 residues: CASSVSGVEHNEQFF.

CDR3 region: CASSLPGYYGYTF. The rearrangement links TRBV14 to TRBJ1-2; TCRdb names TRBD1, which stays unverified in the absence of DNA. The CDR3 contains 13 residues. Germline-derived CDR1 and CDR2 are SGHDN and FVKESK. The full variable domain, rest sourced from reference TRBV14 and TRBJ1-2, is EAGVTQFPSHSVIEKGQTVTLRCDPISGHDNLYWYRRVMGKEIKFLLHFVKESKQDESGMPNNRFLAERTGGTYSTLKVQPAELEDSGVYFCASSLPGYYGYTFGSGTRLTVV.

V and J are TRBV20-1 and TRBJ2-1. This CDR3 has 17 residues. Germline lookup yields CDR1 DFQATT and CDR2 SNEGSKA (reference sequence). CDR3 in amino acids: CSARDRPAPETYNEQFF.

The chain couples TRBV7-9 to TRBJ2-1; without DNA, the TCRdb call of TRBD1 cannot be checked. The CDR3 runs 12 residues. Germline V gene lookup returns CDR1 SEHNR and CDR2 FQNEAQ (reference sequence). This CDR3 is CASSLGLRDKIF.

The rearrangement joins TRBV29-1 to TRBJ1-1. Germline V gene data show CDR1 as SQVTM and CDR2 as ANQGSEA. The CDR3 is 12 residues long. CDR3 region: CSVWTENTEAFF.

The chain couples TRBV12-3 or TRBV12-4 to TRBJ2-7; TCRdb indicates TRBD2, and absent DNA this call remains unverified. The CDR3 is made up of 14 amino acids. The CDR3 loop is CASSSMVTTLEQYF.

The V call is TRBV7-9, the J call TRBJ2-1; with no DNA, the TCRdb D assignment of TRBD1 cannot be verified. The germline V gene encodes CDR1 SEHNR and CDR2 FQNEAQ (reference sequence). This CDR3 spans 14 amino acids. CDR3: CASSHRDSSDEQFF.

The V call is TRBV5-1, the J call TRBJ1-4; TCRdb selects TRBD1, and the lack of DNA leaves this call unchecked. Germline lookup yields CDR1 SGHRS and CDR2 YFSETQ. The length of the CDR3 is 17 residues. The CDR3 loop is CASSPGQGSVRNEKLFF.

CDR3 amino acids: CASSEEGGYLPYEQYF. The chain has TRBV25-1 and TRBJ2-7; the TCRdb call, TRBD1, lacks DNA for checking. The CDR3 is 16 residues long. CDR1 and CDR2 from the germline V gene are MGHDK and SYGVNS.

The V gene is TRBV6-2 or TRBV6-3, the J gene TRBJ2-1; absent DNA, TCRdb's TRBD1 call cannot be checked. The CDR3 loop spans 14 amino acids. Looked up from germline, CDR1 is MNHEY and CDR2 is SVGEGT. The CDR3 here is CASSYGAAWDEQFF.

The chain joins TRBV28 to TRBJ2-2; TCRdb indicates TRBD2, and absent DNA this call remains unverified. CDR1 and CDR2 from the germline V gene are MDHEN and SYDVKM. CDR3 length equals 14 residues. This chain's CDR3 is CAIGRASGIGELFF.

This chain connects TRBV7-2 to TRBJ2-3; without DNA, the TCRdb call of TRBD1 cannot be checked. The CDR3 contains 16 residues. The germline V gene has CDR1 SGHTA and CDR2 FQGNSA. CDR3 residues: CASSPQVGQGEDTQYF.

The CDR3 sequence is CASSYSPSRPDTQYF. The chain has TRBV6-5 and TRBJ2-3; the TCRdb call, TRBD2, lacks DNA for checking. The CDR3 consists of 15 residues. Germline CDR1 is MNHEY and CDR2 is SVGAGI.

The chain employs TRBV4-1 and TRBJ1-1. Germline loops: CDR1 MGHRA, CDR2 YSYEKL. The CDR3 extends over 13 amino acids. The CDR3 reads CASSQTHITEAFF.

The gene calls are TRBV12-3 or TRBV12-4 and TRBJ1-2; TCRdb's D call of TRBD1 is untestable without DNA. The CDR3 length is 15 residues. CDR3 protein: CASSFFLTGDYGYTF.

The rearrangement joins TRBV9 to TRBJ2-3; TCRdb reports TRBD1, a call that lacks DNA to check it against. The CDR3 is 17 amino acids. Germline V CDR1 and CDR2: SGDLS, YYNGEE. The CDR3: CASSVRDAETLVDTQYF.

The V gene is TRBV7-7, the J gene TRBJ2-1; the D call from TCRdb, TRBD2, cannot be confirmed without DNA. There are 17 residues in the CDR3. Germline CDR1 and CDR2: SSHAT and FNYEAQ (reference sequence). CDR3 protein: CASSFGLERSSYNEQFF.

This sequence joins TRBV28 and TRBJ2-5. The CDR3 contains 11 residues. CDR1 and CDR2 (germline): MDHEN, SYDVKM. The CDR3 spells CASRIQETQYF.